Below are 8 T cell receptor beta chains sequenced from a single sample in a study of molecular identifiers for immune sequencing clone quantification. TCRdb re-called the PCR reads through MiXCR, storing one row per CDR3 protein. The sample contains a few hundred thousand distinct CDR3 sequences, under 30% of which appear only once. The sample taken for sequencing was naive CD8+ T cells from blood, with Jurkat cell RNA spiked in. Subset denoted: FACS-sorted CD8+CD4-CCR7+CD45RA+ naive T cells. The source of these receptors is a human donor in good health. Some libraries in this study had Jurkat cell RNA spiked in.

This chain links TRBV6-2 or TRBV6-3 with TRBJ2-3; the D gene is possibly TRBD2 (6 bases). CDR1 and CDR2 from the germline V gene are MNHEY and SVGEGT. This CDR3 region has 12 residues. V shed 2 bases and J shed 9 bases, with 9 bases lying between them. CDR3 in DNA: TGTGCCAGCAGTTACGACAGCGGGACGCAGTATTTT. Translating it yields CASSYDSGTQYF.

Concerning this clonotype: A much bigger clone sits one base away, suggesting this may be a read error. The J gene is TRBJ2-7, the V gene TRBV4-3; a possible D gene is TRBD2 (6 bases). Trimming took 1 base from V and 2 from J, leaving 21 bases between them. The CDR3 covers 18 residues. Germline V gives CDR1 LGHNA, CDR2 YSLEER. For the CDR3, the DNA is TGCGCCAGCAGCCAAGGTCTATATTCGGAGGGGCAGGCCTACGAGCAGTACTTC. Its protein is CASSQGLYSEGQAYEQYF.

This clonotype was recorded at least ten times. CDR3 DNA sequence: TGTGCCAGCAGTTCCCGTGGGGACGGCTATGGCTACACCTTC. Encoded protein: CASSSRGDGYGYTF. The chain combines TRBV11-2 with TRBJ1-2, with D possibly being TRBD1 (5 bases). The germline gives CDR1 SGHAT, CDR2 FQNNGV. The CDR3 has 14 amino acids. Trimming removed 6 bases from V and 4 bases from J, with 15 bases in between.

This clonotype has just a few counts. The genes are TRBV6-5 and TRBJ2-7, with a weak D call TRBD1 (6 bases). Trimming removed 1 base at V and 6 bases at J, with 16 bases between. The CDR3 contains 15 residues. Germline CDR1 and CDR2: MNHEY and SVGAGI. The CDR3: CASSYYQGPRSEQYF. The CDR3 nucleotides are TGTGCCAGCAGTTACTACCAGGGGCCTCGATCCGAGCAGTACTTC.

This clonotype was counted between two and nine times. The rearrangement links TRBV7-3 to TRBJ2-1; 9 nucleotides match TRBD2. V shed 2 bases and J 9 bases; nucleotides not matched to a gene: 5. CDR1 is SGHTA and CDR2 is FQGTGA in the germline V gene. The CDR3 extends over 14 amino acids. CDR3 in amino acids: CASSLLAGTGEQFF. The CDR3 DNA follows: TGTGCCAGCAGCTTACTAGCGGGAACCGGTGAGCAGTTCTTC.

This chain joins TRBV9 and TRBJ2-1; 13 bases map to TRBD2. Germline CDR1 is SGDLS and CDR2 is YYNGEE. This CDR3 is 19 amino acids long. The J segment lost 4 bases and the V segment lost 0 bases, leaving 10 bases of the junction unmatched. The CDR3 loop reads CASSVAHGLAGEAYNEQFF. The CDR3 DNA sequence: TGTGCCAGCAGCGTAGCCCACGGACTAGCGGGAGAGGCGTACAATGAGCAGTTCTTC.

This chain connects TRBV6-5 to TRBJ1-2, with D uncertain. CDR1 and CDR2 (germline): MNHEY, SVGAGI. The CDR3 extends over 15 amino acids. V was pared by 0 bases and J by 5 bases, with 13 bases between. CDR3 protein: CASSYSLYDSYGYTF. CDR3 in DNA: TGTGCCAGCAGTTACTCGTTATATGACTCATATGGCTACACCTTC.

Comments on this clonotype: A junction boundary mismatches the germline segment, possibly from a read error. The chain has TRBV5-1 and TRBJ1-1, with D possibly being TRBD1 (5 bases). The length of the CDR3 is 14 residues. Germline lookup yields CDR1 SGHRS and CDR2 YFSETQ. The DNA for the CDR3 is TGCGCCAGCAGCTCCGAGGGGCAGAACACTGAAGCTTCCTTT. Residues: CASSSEGQNTEASF.